This TCR beta chain emerged from a study of CD8+ T cells in alopecia areata. Background on the study: Tofacitinib therapy took 6 to 18 months; 6 months off drug came after.

The CDR3 has 13 residues. Trimming shortened V by 3 bases and J by 6 bases, and 12 bases separated the two germline ends. Germline lookup yields CDR1 SQVTM and CDR2 ANQGSEA. Details on this clone: The identical CDR3 is also encoded by other nucleotide sequences in the sample.

Extraction and reverse transcription of RNA yielded cDNA as the sequencing template. Sequenced by immunoSEQ multiplex PCR; TCRdb stores in-frame clones only, minus some. The data show over 150,000 clones, with roughly 65% seen just once and under 2% held by the top ten. The specimen comprised CD4+ T cells sorted from blood, sampled at week 0. The source is a human donor with alopecia areata. V gene TRBV29-1 combines with J gene TRBJ1-5, with D possibly matching TRBD1 (6 bases). DNA of the CDR3: TGCAGCGTTGAGGTGGACAGAGGTCAGCCCCAGCATTTT. It encodes CSVEVDRGQPQHF.